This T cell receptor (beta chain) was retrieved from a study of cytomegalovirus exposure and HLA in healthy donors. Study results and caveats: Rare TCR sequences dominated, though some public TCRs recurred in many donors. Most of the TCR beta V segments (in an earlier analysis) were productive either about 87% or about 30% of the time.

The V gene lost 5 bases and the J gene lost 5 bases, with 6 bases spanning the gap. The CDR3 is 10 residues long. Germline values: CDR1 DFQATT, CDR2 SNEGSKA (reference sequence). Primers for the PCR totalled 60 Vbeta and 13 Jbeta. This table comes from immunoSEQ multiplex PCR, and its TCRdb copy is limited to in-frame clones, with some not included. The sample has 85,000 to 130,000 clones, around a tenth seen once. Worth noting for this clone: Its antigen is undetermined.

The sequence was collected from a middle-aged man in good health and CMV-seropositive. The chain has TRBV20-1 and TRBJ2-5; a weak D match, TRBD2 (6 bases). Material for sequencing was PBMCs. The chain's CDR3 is CSAGRETQYF. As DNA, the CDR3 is TGCAGTGCTGGGAGGGAGACCCAGTACTTC.